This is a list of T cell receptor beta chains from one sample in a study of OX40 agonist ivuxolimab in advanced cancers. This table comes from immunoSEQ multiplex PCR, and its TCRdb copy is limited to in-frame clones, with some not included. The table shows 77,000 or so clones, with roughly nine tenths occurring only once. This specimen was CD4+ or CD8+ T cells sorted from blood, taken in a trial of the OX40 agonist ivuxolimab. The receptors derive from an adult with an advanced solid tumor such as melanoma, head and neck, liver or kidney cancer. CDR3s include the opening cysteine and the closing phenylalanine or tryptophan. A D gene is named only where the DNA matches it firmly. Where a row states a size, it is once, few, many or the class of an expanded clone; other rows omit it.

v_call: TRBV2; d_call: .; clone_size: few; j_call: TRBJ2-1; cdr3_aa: CASTPQEPFYNEQFF; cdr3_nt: TGTGCCAGCACCCCCCAGGAACCGTTCTACAATGAGCAGTTCTTC
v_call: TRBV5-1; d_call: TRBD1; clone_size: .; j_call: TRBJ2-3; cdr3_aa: CASSLAGQTSDTQYF; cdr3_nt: TGCGCCAGCAGCTTGGCGGGACAGACTTCAGATACGCAGTATTTT
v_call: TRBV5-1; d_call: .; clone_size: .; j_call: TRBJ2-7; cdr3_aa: CASSLSVGLGTLRGSYVEQYF; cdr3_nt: TGCGCCAGCAGCTTGAGTGTTGGGTTGGGGACCCTACGTGGGAGCTACGTCGAGCAGTACTTC
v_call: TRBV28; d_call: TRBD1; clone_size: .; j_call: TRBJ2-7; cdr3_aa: CASFEQGDYEQYF; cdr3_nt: TGTGCCAGCTTTGAACAGGGGGACTACGAGCAGTACTTC
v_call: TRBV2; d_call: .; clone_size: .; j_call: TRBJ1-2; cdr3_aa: CASSEARRGEYGYTF; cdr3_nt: TGTGCCAGCAGTGAAGCGAGGAGGGGGGAATATGGCTACACCTTC
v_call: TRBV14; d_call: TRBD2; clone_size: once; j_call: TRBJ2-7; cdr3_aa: CASSSTSGLAYEQYF; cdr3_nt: TGTGCCAGCAGTTCCACTAGCGGGCTTGCCTACGAGCAGTACTTC
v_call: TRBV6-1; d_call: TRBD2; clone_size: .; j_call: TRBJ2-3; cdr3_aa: CASTAGASDTQYF; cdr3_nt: TGTGCCAGCACAGCGGGGGCGTCAGATACGCAGTATTTT
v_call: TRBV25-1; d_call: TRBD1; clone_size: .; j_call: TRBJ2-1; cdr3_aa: CASSRGTGGINEQFF; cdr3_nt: TGTGCCAGCAGTCGGGGGACAGGGGGCATTAATGAGCAGTTCTTC
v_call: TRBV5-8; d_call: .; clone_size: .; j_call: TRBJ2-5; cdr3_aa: CASSLSRGGETQYF; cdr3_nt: TGTGCCAGCAGCTTATCCAGGGGAGGGGAGACCCAGTACTTC
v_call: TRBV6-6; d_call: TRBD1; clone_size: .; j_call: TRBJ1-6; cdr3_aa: CASRQGAHEFHF; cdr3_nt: TGTGCCAGCAGACAGGGGGCGCATGAATTCCACTTT
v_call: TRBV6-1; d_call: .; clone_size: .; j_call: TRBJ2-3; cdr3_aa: CASSPGTFRTDTQYF; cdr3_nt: TGTGCCAGCAGTCCTGGGACCTTTCGCACAGATACGCAGTATTTT
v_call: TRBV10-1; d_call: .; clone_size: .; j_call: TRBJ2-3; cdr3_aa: CASGGLTGTDTQYF; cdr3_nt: TGCGCCAGCGGCGGATTGACGGGCACAGATACGCAGTATTTT
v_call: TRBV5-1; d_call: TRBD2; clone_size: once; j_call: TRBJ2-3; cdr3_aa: CASSLEGLAGRDTQYF; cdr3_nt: TGCGCCAGCAGCTTGGAGGGACTAGCGGGGAGAGATACGCAGTATTTT
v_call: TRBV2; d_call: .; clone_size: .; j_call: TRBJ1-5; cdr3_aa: CASSEVSGTSNQPQHF; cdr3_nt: TGTGCCAGCAGTGAAGTGAGCGGGACAAGCAATCAGCCCCAGCATTTT
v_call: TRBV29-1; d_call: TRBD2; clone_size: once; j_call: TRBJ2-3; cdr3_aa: CSVRGGFTGASTDTQYF; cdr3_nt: TGCAGCGTCCGCGGGGGATTTACAGGTGCTAGCACAGATACGCAGTATTTT
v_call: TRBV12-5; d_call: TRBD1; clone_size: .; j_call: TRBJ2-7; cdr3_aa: CASGLVYRGPDYEQYF; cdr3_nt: TGTGCTAGTGGTTTGGTCTACAGGGGACCCGACTACGAGCAGTACTTC
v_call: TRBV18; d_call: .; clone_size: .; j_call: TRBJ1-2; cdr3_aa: CASSPTLDPELYGYTF; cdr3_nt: TGTGCCAGCTCACCTACCTTGGACCCAGAACTCTATGGCTACACCTTC
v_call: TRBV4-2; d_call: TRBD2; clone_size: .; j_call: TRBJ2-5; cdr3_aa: CASSRFPPGSGEGETQYF; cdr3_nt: TGTGCCAGCAGCCGATTCCCTCCGGGGAGCGGGGAGGGGGAGACCCAGTACTTC
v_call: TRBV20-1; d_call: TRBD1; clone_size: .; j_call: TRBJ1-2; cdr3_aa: CSAQGAYGYTF; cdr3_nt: TGCAGTGCCCAGGGGGCTTATGGCTACACCTTC
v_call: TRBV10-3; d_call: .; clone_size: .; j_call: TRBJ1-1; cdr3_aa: CAIRSDQDTEAFF; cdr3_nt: TGTGCCATCCGCTCCGACCAGGACACTGAAGCTTTCTTT
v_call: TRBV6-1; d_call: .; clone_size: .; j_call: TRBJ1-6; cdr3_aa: CASSANTRSYNSPLHF; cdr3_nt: TGTGCCAGCAGTGCCAACACACGCTCCTATAATTCACCCCTCCACTTT
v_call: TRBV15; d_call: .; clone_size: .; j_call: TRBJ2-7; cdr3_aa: CATSAQGFREEQYF; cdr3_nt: TGTGCCACCAGCGCACAGGGCTTTCGGGAAGAGCAGTACTTC
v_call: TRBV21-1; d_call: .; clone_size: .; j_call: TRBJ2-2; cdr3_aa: CASSNRQGTNTGELFF; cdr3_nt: TGTGCCAGCAGCAACAGACAGGGAACGAACACCGGGGAGCTGTTTTTT
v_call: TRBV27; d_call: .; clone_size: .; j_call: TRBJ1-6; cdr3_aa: CASSLSGTANLHF; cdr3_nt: TGTGCCAGCAGTTTATCCGGTACAGCCAACCTCCACTTT
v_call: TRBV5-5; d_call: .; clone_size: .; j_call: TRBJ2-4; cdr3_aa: CASSLYPAKNIQYF; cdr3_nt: TGTGCCAGCAGCTTGTATCCAGCCAAAAACATTCAGTACTTC
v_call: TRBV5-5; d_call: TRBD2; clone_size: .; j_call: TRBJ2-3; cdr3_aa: CASSLGLAGRDTQYF; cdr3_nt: TGTGCCAGCAGCTTGGGACTAGCGGGAAGAGATACGCAGTATTTT
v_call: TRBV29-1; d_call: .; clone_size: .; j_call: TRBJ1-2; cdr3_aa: CSALAGGVNYGYTF; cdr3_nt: TGCAGCGCCTTGGCGGGGGGGGTAAACTATGGCTACACCTTC
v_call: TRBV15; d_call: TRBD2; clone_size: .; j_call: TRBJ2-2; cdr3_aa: CATSRGRREGRSGELFF; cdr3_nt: TGTGCCACCAGCAGAGGTCGACGGGAGGGCCGTTCCGGGGAGCTGTTTTTT
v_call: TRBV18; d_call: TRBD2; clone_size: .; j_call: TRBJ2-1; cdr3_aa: CASSPRTSGDLYNEQFF; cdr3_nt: TGTGCCAGCTCACCACGCACTAGCGGCGACCTTTACAATGAGCAGTTCTTC